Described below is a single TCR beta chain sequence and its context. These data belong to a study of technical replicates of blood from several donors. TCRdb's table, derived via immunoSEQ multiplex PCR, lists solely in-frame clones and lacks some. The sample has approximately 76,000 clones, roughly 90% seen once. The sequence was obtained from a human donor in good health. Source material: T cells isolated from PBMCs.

For the CDR3, the DNA is TGTGCCAGCAGCTGGGACAGAGCTGGGGCCAACGTCCTGACTTTC. Encoded protein: CASSWDRAGANVLTF. The chain recombines TRBV7-9 with TRBJ2-6; the match to TRBD1 covers 7 bases. Germline V gives CDR1 SEHNR, CDR2 FQNEAQ (reference sequence). The CDR3 extends over 15 amino acids. The V segment lost 4 bases and the J segment 2 bases; nucleotides outside the gene matches: 2.